A single sample gave rise to the 12 T cell receptor beta chains below, sequenced in a study of shared clonotypes between healthy human individuals. It was CD45RO-negative cells, positively selected for CCR7, that made up naive CD8 cells, with terminally differentiated effector memory CD45RA+ cells excluded. The data were produced by immunoSEQ multiplex PCR, yet TCRdb's version contains in-frame clones alone and is incomplete. The sample has around 1.9 million clones; just over 90% are singletons. Sequenced material: naive CD8+ T cells from PBMCs. These receptors all stem from a man aged 18 to 35 in good health. Some clones in this sample may be carry-over from other donors' samples.

The chain employs TRBV11-2 and TRBJ1-5; no firm D call. V lost 5 bases to trimming and J lost 9 bases, with 14 bases between them. This CDR3 region has 13 residues. CDR1 SGHAT and CDR2 FQNNGV come from the germline V gene. CDR3 nucleotide sequence: TGTGCCAGCAGCAAGGCCCCAGCCCGGCCCCAGCATTTT. It encodes CASSKAPARPQHF.

This rearrangement joins TRBV2 to TRBJ2-7, with 15 bases lining up with TRBD2. The length of the CDR3 is 16 residues. V lost 4 bases and J lost 2; bases outside the gene matches: 3. Germline-derived CDR1 and CDR2 are SNHLY and FYNNEI. CDR3 residues: CASSAGTSGGTYEQYF. CDR3 coding DNA: TGTGCCAGCAGTGCAGGGACTAGCGGGGGGACCTACGAGCAGTACTTC.

This chain joins TRBV5-1 and TRBJ2-3; possible D gene TRBD2, 6 bases. The CDR3 is 12 residues long. Per the germline V gene, CDR1 is SGHRS and CDR2 is YFSETQ. V gave up 3 bases and J gave up 6 bases, with 8 bases separating them. The CDR3 reads CASSWSGDTQYF. CDR3 bases: TGCGCCAGCAGCTGGAGCGGGGATACGCAGTATTTT.

This clone was detected only once. This chain connects TRBV6-6 to TRBJ1-1; maybe TRBD1 (6 bases). Between the trimmed V and J ends, which lost 5 bases and 2 bases, there was a span of 15 bases. This CDR3 spans 15 amino acids. The germline V gene has CDR1 MNHNY and CDR2 SVGAGI (reference sequence). CDR3 DNA: TGTGCCAGCAGTCGCTCTCAGGACAGCAACACTGAAGCTTTCTTT. Its protein is CASSRSQDSNTEAFF.

The chain links TRBV7-8 to TRBJ2-1, with D uncertain. The germline V and J ends were trimmed by 5 bases and 4 bases, with 9 bases remaining between them. There are 13 residues in the CDR3. Looked up from germline, CDR1 is SGHVS and CDR2 is FQNEAQ. CDR3 loop: CASSVTAYNEQFF. CDR3 in DNA: TGTGCCAGCAGCGTTACAGCTTACAATGAGCAGTTCTTC.

V gene TRBV11-2 combines with J gene TRBJ2-7; D is unclear. V was clipped by 5 bases and J by 3 bases, with 20 bases between them. The CDR3 consists of 16 residues. The germline V gene encodes CDR1 SGHAT and CDR2 FQNNGV. CDR3 DNA sequence: TGTGCCAGCAGCCCCGCCCTAGAGGTATTTAGCTACGAGCAGTACTTC. Amino acid sequence: CASSPALEVFSYEQYF. Looking up the rest from reference TRBV11-2 and TRBJ2-7 gives the full variable domain: EAGVAQSPRYKIIEKRQSVAFWCNPISGHATLYWYQQILGQGPKLLIQFQNNGVVDDSQLPKDRFSAERLKGVDSTLKIQPAKLEDSAVYLCASSPALEVFSYEQYFGPGTRLTVT.

The V gene is TRBV29-1, the J gene TRBJ1-4; D call uncertain. Germline V gene data show CDR1 as SQVTM and CDR2 as ANQGSEA. V lost 7 bases and J 4 bases, leaving 7 bases between the germline ends. The CDR3 covers 11 residues. The CDR3 is CSARLNEKLFF. CDR3 coding DNA: TGCAGCGCGAGACTTAATGAAAAACTGTTTTTT.

This chain joins TRBV7-8 and TRBJ2-3, with 9 bases lining up with TRBD1. With 5 bases clipped from V and 2 bases from J, the junction kept 8 bases outside the gene matches. The germline V gene encodes CDR1 SGHVS and CDR2 FQNEAQ. This CDR3 spans 16 amino acids. CDR3 in amino acids: CASSDYRTGVTDTQYF. The CDR3 bases are TGTGCCAGCAGCGACTACCGGACAGGGGTCACAGATACGCAGTATTTT. Full variable domain (remainder filled in from reference TRBV7-8 and TRBJ2-3): GAGVSQSPRYKVAKRGQDVALRCDPISGHVSLFWYQQALGQGPEFLTYFQNEAQLDKSGLPSDRFFAERPEGSVSTLKIQRTQQEDSAVYLCASSDYRTGVTDTQYFGPGTRLTVL.

The chain joins TRBV4-2 to TRBJ1-5; D is unresolved. Germline CDR1 LGHNA, CDR2 YNFKEQ. V lost 1 base to trimming and J lost 1 base, with 8 bases between them. CDR3 length equals 15 residues. The CDR3 reads CASSQAVASNQPQHF. As DNA, the CDR3 is TGTGCCAGCAGCCAAGCCGTCGCGAGCAATCAGCCCCAGCATTTT.

The chain joins TRBV27 to TRBJ1-1, with D unclear. The CDR3 contains 14 residues. The V and J ends lost 5 bases and 1 base respectively, with 11 bases between them. The germline CDR1 and CDR2 sequences are MNHEY and SMNVEV (reference sequence). The CDR3 nucleotides read TGTGCCAGCAGTACCGGGATGGGGAACACTGAAGCTTTCTTT. It is translated as CASSTGMGNTEAFF.

The genes are TRBV5-4 and TRBJ2-5; 7 bases agree with TRBD2. This CDR3 contains 15 residues. V shed 1 base, J shed 5 bases, and the junction held 8 bases outside the gene matches. Looked up from germline, CDR1 is SGHNT and CDR2 is YYREEE (reference sequence). As DNA, the CDR3 is TGTGCCAGCAGCTTGAGAGAGACTAGCTGGGAGACCCAGTACTTC. Translating it yields CASSLRETSWETQYF.

V usage is TRBV4-1 and J usage is TRBJ2-5; 8 nucleotides align to TRBD1. CDR1 is MGHRA, CDR2 YSYEKL, per germline. Trimming removed 4 bases from V and 2 bases from J; junction bases left unmatched: 6. CDR3 length: 15 residues. CDR3 in amino acids: CASSRSDRGQETQYF. The CDR3 region has the DNA TGCGCCAGCAGCCGGTCCGACAGGGGTCAAGAGACCCAGTACTTC.